Given below is one T cell receptor beta chain in context. The data were obtained in a study of blood T cell repertoires in COVID-19. Study context: Sites in the United States, Italy and Spain provided acute and convalescent COVID-19 samples. Sources were T cells, B-cell-depleted T cells, or PBMCs; the material itself was cDNA or gDNA.

In the source study's methods: Estimated nucleated cell counts came from reference gene primer amplification. Sequenced by immunoSEQ multiplex PCR; TCRdb stores in-frame clones only, minus some. The V and J calls and the clone size are those of that table, but D and trimming were determined from the DNA. The sample includes 250,000 or so clones, 75% to 90% of them seen just once. The V gene lost 10 bases and the J gene lost 7 bases, with 23 bases spanning the gap. There are 14 residues in the CDR3. The V gene's germline CDR1 is MNHEY and CDR2 SVGAGI. The sequenced sample was peripheral blood. This chain uses TRBV6-5 with TRBJ2-7, with D tentatively TRBD2 (5 bases). The sequence derives from a woman aged 40-49 years who had recovered from COVID-19. The CDR3 nucleotides are TGTGCCACCACCTCCGCGGGCTTGGTGGGGGAGCAGTACTTC. As protein: CATTSAGLVGEQYF.